This entry lists 28 T cell receptor beta chains sequenced from one sample in a study of beta chain features in type 1 diabetes. Points from the study as a whole: For Type 1 diabetes patients, all four CD4+ subsets carried TCRB CDR3s that were moderately but significantly shorter.

Expressed TCRB transcripts were sequenced because the isolated RNA had all been reverse transcribed beforehand. The method was immunoSEQ multiplex PCR; TCRdb's version includes in-frame clones alone and lacks a portion of them. This sample has hundreds of thousands of clones, with roughly an eighth found just once. For these TCRs, the target antigens are not known. Sequencing was performed on naive CD4+ T cells from blood. These receptors all stem from a man younger than 30 with type 1 diabetes.

This rearrangement joins TRBV6-5 to TRBJ2-7; D not resolved. Per germline, CDR1 MNHEY and CDR2 SVGAGI. This CDR3 comprises 10 residues. V lost 8 bases and J 2 bases, leaving 4 bases between the germline ends. CDR3 bases: TGTGCCAGCTCTACCTACGAGCAGTACTTC. It yields the protein CASSTYEQYF.

The chain joins TRBV30 to TRBJ1-4, with a possible D match to TRBD1 (5 bases). The V gene lost 5 bases and the J gene lost 6 bases, with 13 bases spanning the gap. The germline CDR1 and CDR2 sequences are GTSNPN and SVGIG (reference sequence). This CDR3 spans 13 amino acids. CDR3 residues: CAWEGGGDEKLFF. The CDR3 DNA reads TGTGCCTGGGAGGGCGGAGGGGATGAAAAACTGTTTTTT.

The rearrangement links TRBV7-9 to TRBJ1-4; 9 bases agree with TRBD1. V lost 5 bases to trimming and J lost 7 bases; unmatched junction nucleotides: 8. CDR3 length: 15 residues. The V gene's germline CDR1 is SEHNR and CDR2 FQNEAQ (reference sequence). The CDR3 sequence is CASSPPGTGFEKLFF. The CDR3 DNA reads as TGTGCCAGCAGCCCCCCCGGGACAGGGTTTGAAAAACTGTTTTTT.

This clone was counted only a few times. The germline gene is not matched at one end of the junction; a read error may be the cause. V is TRBV15 and J is TRBJ2-7, with D maybe TRBD2 (6 bases). Per the germline V gene, CDR1 is LNHNV and CDR2 is YYDKDF (reference sequence). This CDR3 has 13 residues. The DNA of the CDR3 is TGTGCCACCAGCAGAGATACTTCGGGGATCGGGGGATTC. Encoded protein: CATSRDTSGIGGF.

In nucleotides, the CDR3 is TGTGCCAGCAGCTTAAGGGGGGCCCAGACAGGGGCAGCCTACGAGCAGTACTTC. Protein: CASSLRGAQTGAAYEQYF. This chain connects TRBV7-3 to TRBJ2-7, with TRBD1 matching 8 bases. The germline gives CDR1 SGHTA, CDR2 FQGTGA. J gave up 2 bases and V 1 base, and 13 bases lay outside the gene matches. The CDR3 runs to 18 residues. Full variable domain (missing parts from reference TRBV7-3 and TRBJ2-7): GAGVSQTPSNKVTEKGKYVELRCDPISGHTALYWYRQSLGQGPEFLIYFQGTGAADDSGLPNDRFFAVRPEGSVSTLKIQRTERGDSAVYLCASSLRGAQTGAAYEQYFGPGTRLTVT.

The CDR3: CASSTRTGGKSTKNIQYF. The DNA of the CDR3 is TGTGCCAGCAGCACCCGGACAGGGGGCAAATCGACCAAAAACATTCAGTACTTC. The chain links TRBV28 to TRBJ2-4, with TRBD1 matching 11 bases. Trimming at V came to 6 bases and at J to 2 bases, leaving 12 bases not matched to a gene. CDR1 and CDR2 from the germline V gene are MDHEN and SYDVKM. The CDR3 spans 18 residues.

This rearrangement joins TRBV5-1 to TRBJ1-2; D gene ambiguous. The germline gives CDR1 SGHRS, CDR2 YFSETQ. There are 15 residues in the CDR3. V lost 2 bases to trimming and J lost 5 bases, with 16 bases between them. The CDR3, as DNA: TGCGCCAGCAGCTTAATTCCCACTGAGCGATATGGCTACACCTTC. This gives the protein CASSLIPTERYGYTF. The full variable domain, its missing parts supplied by reference TRBV5-1 and TRBJ1-2, is KAGVTQTPRYLIKTRGQQVTLSCSPISGHRSVSWYQQTPGQGLQFLFEYFSETQRNKGNFPGRFSGRQFSNSRSEMNVSTLELGDSALYLCASSLIPTERYGYTFGSGTRLTVV.

Concerning this clone itself: Other DNA sequences in the sample encode the same CDR3. The chain links TRBV7-2 to TRBJ2-3, with TRBD1 matching 7 bases. Trimming cost V 6 bases and J 1 base; bases outside gene matches: 4. The V gene's germline CDR1 is SGHTA and CDR2 FQGNSA. CDR3 length equals 14 residues. The CDR3, as DNA: TGTGCCAGCAGTCTCGACAGGGGCACAGATACGCAGTATTTT. It encodes CASSLDRGTDTQYF.

This clone was observed a handful of times. The genes are TRBV29-1 and TRBJ2-3; D is uncertain. V gave up 2 bases and J gave up 0 bases, with 9 bases separating them. CDR3 length equals 14 residues. Germline-derived CDR1 and CDR2 are SQVTM and ANQGSEA. CDR3: CSVESPASTDTQYF. In nucleotides, the CDR3 is TGCAGCGTTGAATCTCCGGCGAGCACAGATACGCAGTATTTT.

This clone was seen a few times. This rearrangement joins TRBV7-6 to TRBJ1-6; D not certain. CDR3 length: 12 amino acids. Trimming took 0 bases from V and 8 from J, leaving 2 bases between them. The germline CDR1 and CDR2 sequences are SGHVS and FNYEAQ. Here the CDR3 reads CASSLADSPLHF. The CDR3 DNA sequence: TGTGCCAGCAGCTTAGCGGATTCACCCCTCCACTTT.

This clone was observed a handful of times. J is TRBJ1-2 and V is TRBV27, with TRBD1 matching 9 bases. Germline CDR1 reads MNHEY; CDR2 reads SMNVEV (reference sequence). J was trimmed by 3 bases and V by 6 bases; bases with no gene match: 5. CDR3 length: 14 residues. The CDR3 protein is CASRPTGGHYGYTF. The CDR3 DNA follows: TGTGCCAGCAGACCAACAGGGGGCCACTATGGCTACACCTTC.

The chain joins TRBV9 to TRBJ2-7, with 7 positions matching TRBD2. The CDR3 extends over 17 amino acids. Germline V gives CDR1 SGDLS, CDR2 YYNGEE. The V segment lost 0 bases and the J segment 4 bases; nucleotides outside the gene matches: 13. The CDR3 here is CASSVGLGLGMSYEQYF. Written as DNA, the CDR3 is TGTGCCAGCAGCGTAGGTCTAGGACTAGGGATGTCTTACGAGCAGTACTTC. The entire variable domain, with the rest obtained from reference TRBV9 and TRBJ2-7, is as follows: DSGVTQTPKHLITATGQRVTLRCSPRSGDLSVYWYQQSLDQGLQFLIQYYNGEERAKGNILERFSAQQFPDLHSELNLSSLELGDSALYFCASSVGLGLGMSYEQYFGPGTRLTVT.

The V call is TRBV25-1, the J call TRBJ2-5; either TRBD1 or TRBD2 may fit D (7 bases each). The V and J ends lost 3 bases and 5 bases respectively, with 16 bases between them. The CDR3 loop spans 15 amino acids. Germline CDR1 MGHDK, CDR2 SYGVNS. CDR3 residues: CASSDTRQGGETQYF. As DNA, the CDR3 is TGTGCCAGCAGTGACACCCGACAGGGAGGGGAGACCCAGTACTTC.

This clone came up a few times. The V and J genes are TRBV30 and TRBJ2-7, with 7 bases fitting TRBD2. This CDR3 region has 12 residues. Germline V gene data show CDR1 as GTSNPN and CDR2 as SVGIG (reference sequence). Trimming removed 4 bases from V and 5 bases from J; junction bases left unmatched: 5. CDR3 nucleotide sequence: TGTGCCTGGATGGGGGGGACCGACGAGCAGTACTTC. Encoded protein: CAWMGGTDEQYF.

In this sample, this clone turned up a few times. The V gene is TRBV30, the J gene TRBJ2-7, with TRBD1 as a possible D gene (6 bases). Germline-derived CDR1 and CDR2 are GTSNPN and SVGIG (reference sequence). Trimming stripped 5 bases from V and 2 bases from J, with 7 bases between. The CDR3 is 11 residues long. In DNA, the CDR3 is TGTGCCTGGGGGGGCACCTACGAGCAGTACTTC. Translating gives CAWGGTYEQYF.

This chain links TRBV2 with TRBJ2-2; D remains unclear. The germline V gene has CDR1 SNHLY and CDR2 FYNNEI. V dropped 7 bases and J dropped 2 bases, with 11 bases sitting between them. The CDR3 totals 14 residues. The CDR3 DNA reads as TGTGCCAGCATCTCGAGCAGAAACACCGGGGAGCTGTTTTTT. This sequence encodes CASISSRNTGELFF. Together with reference TRBV2 and TRBJ2-2, the CDR3 gives the full variable domain: EPEVTQTPSHQVTQMGQEVILRCVPISNHLYFYWYRQILGQKVEFLVSFYNNEISEKSEIFDDQFSVERPDGSNFTLKIRSTKLEDSAMYFCASISSRNTGELFFGEGSRLTVL.

The table lists this clone with a few counts. The V and J genes are TRBV5-4 and TRBJ1-1; TRBD1 is a possible D gene (6 bases). V dropped 4 bases and J dropped 1 base, with 14 bases sitting between them. This CDR3 comprises 15 residues. CDR1 is SGHNT and CDR2 is YYREEE in the germline V gene (reference sequence). The CDR3 coding sequence is TGTGCCAGCAGCGGGGGTAGGACAGCGAACACTGAAGCTTTCTTT. Its protein product is CASSGGRTANTEAFF.

The genes are TRBV18 and TRBJ2-5; D possibly matches TRBD1 or TRBD2 (5 bases each). The CDR3 loop spans 14 amino acids. Per the germline V gene, CDR1 is KGHSH and CDR2 is LQKENI. Deletions cut 5 bases from V and 2 bases from J, with 12 bases between. The DNA of the CDR3 is TGTGCCAGCTCATTTTCCGGGGCACAAGAGACCCAGTACTTC. Its protein product is CASSFSGAQETQYF.

The chain couples TRBV4-2 to TRBJ2-3; the match to TRBD2 covers 8 bases. The CDR3 covers 16 residues. Germline assignment: CDR1 LGHNA and CDR2 YNFKEQ. V was pared by 3 bases and J by 5 bases, with 10 bases of the junction left unmatched. The DNA for the CDR3 is TGTGCCAGCAGCCAGGCTAGCGGGCGGTCCCTAGATACGCAGTATTTT. Its protein product is CASSQASGRSLDTQYF.

The chain couples TRBV10-3 to TRBJ1-2, with 7 bases identical to TRBD1. There are 13 residues in the CDR3. Trimming cost V 11 bases and J 5 bases; bases outside gene matches: 11. The germline gives CDR1 ENHRY, CDR2 SYGVKD. In DNA, the CDR3 is TGTGCCGCTGGAGGGACAGCCTTTTATGGCTACACCTTC. Amino acid sequence: CAAGGTAFYGYTF.

In DNA, the CDR3 is TGTGCCAGCAGCCCAGGGCGGACAGGGTTTGAGACCCAGTACTTC. Amino acids: CASSPGRTGFETQYF. The V and J genes are TRBV5-4 and TRBJ2-5, with 8 bases lining up with TRBD1. Looked up from germline, CDR1 is SGHNT and CDR2 is YYREEE (reference sequence). This CDR3 has 15 amino acids. V shed 4 bases and J 5 bases; nucleotides not matched to a gene: 10.

Concerning this clone: Other DNA variants within this sample encode the same CDR3. The chain joins TRBV5-1 to TRBJ2-5; 7 nucleotides align to TRBD1. Germline values: CDR1 SGHRS, CDR2 YFSETQ. Germline trimming cut 4 bases from V and 1 base from J; bases unmatched to any gene: 4. The CDR3 runs to 14 residues. CDR3 bases: TGCGCCAGCAGCGGCGGACAGGCCCAAGAGACCCAGTACTTC. This gives the protein CASSGGQAQETQYF. Together with reference TRBV5-1 and TRBJ2-5, the CDR3 gives the full variable domain: KAGVTQTPRYLIKTRGQQVTLSCSPISGHRSVSWYQQTPGQGLQFLFEYFSETQRNKGNFPGRFSGRQFSNSRSEMNVSTLELGDSALYLCASSGGQAQETQYFGPGTRLLVL.

J is TRBJ2-1 and V is TRBV5-1; D might be TRBD1 or TRBD2, each matching 5 bases. Per germline, CDR1 SGHRS and CDR2 YFSETQ. CDR3 size: 15 residues. The ends were cut back, 2 bases at V and 5 bases at J, with 14 bases in the middle. CDR3 bases: TGCGCCAGCAGCTTTAATGGGGGAAACAACAATGAGCAGTTCTTC. Amino acids: CASSFNGGNNNEQFF.

This clone was seen more than once but under ten times. This chain uses TRBV5-6 with TRBJ2-7; 8 bases line up with TRBD1. This CDR3 is built from 15 residues. CDR1 and CDR2 (germline): SGHDT, YYEEEE. With V trimmed by 4 bases and J by 2 bases, 8 bases remained unmatched. The CDR3 is CASSRKDRATYEQYF. The CDR3 nucleotides read TGTGCCAGCAGCAGGAAGGACAGGGCCACCTACGAGCAGTACTTC.

This clone has a handful of counts. The rearrangement joins TRBV6-5 to TRBJ1-2; D possibly corresponds to TRBD1 (5 bases). CDR1 MNHEY and CDR2 SVGAGI come from the germline V gene. Deletions cut 2 bases from V and 5 bases from J, with 15 bases between. The CDR3 runs 15 residues. The CDR3 sequence: CASSYERGTRYGYTF. The CDR3, as DNA: TGTGCCAGCAGTTACGAGCGGGGGACGAGGTATGGCTACACCTTC.

V gene TRBV9 combines with J gene TRBJ2-1; no clear D gene. The V gene's germline CDR1 is SGDLS and CDR2 YYNGEE. Trimming shortened V by 7 bases and J by 4 bases, and 18 bases separated the two germline ends. CDR3 length: 15 residues. The CDR3 protein is CASCQGQASYNEQFF. DNA of the CDR3: TGTGCCAGCTGCCAAGGGCAGGCCTCTTACAATGAGCAGTTCTTC.

This clone occurred a few times. The chain couples TRBV9 to TRBJ2-2; TRBD1 is a possible D gene (6 bases). CDR1 is SGDLS and CDR2 is YYNGEE in the germline V gene. V was pared by 4 bases and J by 2 bases, with 12 bases between. The CDR3 has 15 residues. The CDR3 coding sequence is TGTGCCAGCAGCCTAGAGGGACAAAACACCGGGGAGCTGTTTTTT. This translates into CASSLEGQNTGELFF.

This clone has a handful of counts. The gene calls are TRBV27 and TRBJ1-6; D call uncertain. This CDR3 is built from 17 residues. Trimming took 6 bases from V and 5 from J, leaving 20 bases between them. Germline CDR1 MNHEY, CDR2 SMNVEV (reference sequence). The CDR3 loop is CASRSDGAPFNNSPLHF. CDR3 nucleotide sequence: TGTGCCAGCAGATCGGACGGAGCGCCGTTTAATAATTCACCCCTCCACTTT.